This is a list of T cell receptor beta chains from one sample in a study of graft-versus-host responses after intestinal transplantation. This table comes from immunoSEQ multiplex PCR, and its TCRdb copy is limited to in-frame clones, with some not included. The sample consists of 70,000 to 95,000 clones, 90% to 95% of them appearing once. Their antigen targets remain unknown. Sample: unstimulated CD8+ T cells sorted from spleen or lymph node cells, taken before transplant. The receptors originated from a human donor who was the organ donor for an intestinal transplant. The CDR3 runs from the conserved cysteine through the conserved F or W. A D gene is named only where the DNA matches it firmly. Clone size is not always given. Where it is, it says once, few, many or a class for expanded clones.

clone size: -; J gene: TRBJ1-1; V gene: TRBV27; D gene: -; CDR3 length: 15; CDR3 DNA: TGTGCCAGCAGTTCGTCCCGGGACATGAACACTGAAGCTTTCTTT; CDR3 protein: CASSSSRDMNTEAFF
clone size: -; J gene: TRBJ2-7; V gene: TRBV19; D gene: TRBD1; CDR3 length: 15; CDR3 DNA: TGTGCCAGTAGTATGGGGACAGGGAGCTCCTACGAGCAGTACTTC; CDR3 protein: CASSMGTGSSYEQYF
clone size: once; J gene: TRBJ2-2; V gene: TRBV19; D gene: -; CDR3 length: 15; CDR3 DNA: TGTGCCAGTAGCCGTTTCGAGGGCGACACCGGGGAGCTGTTTTTT; CDR3 protein: CASSRFEGDTGELFF
clone size: -; J gene: TRBJ2-5; V gene: TRBV29-1; D gene: -; CDR3 length: 12; CDR3 DNA: TGCAGCGTTTGGGAGGGGGGAGAGACCCAGTACTTC; CDR3 protein: CSVWEGGETQYF
clone size: -; J gene: TRBJ2-7; V gene: TRBV19; D gene: TRBD1; CDR3 length: 14; CDR3 DNA: TGTGCCAGTAGTATGGGGACAGGGAACTACGAGCAGTACTTC; CDR3 protein: CASSMGTGNYEQYF
clone size: -; J gene: TRBJ2-1; V gene: TRBV25-1; D gene: -; CDR3 length: 12; CDR3 DNA: TGTGCCAGCAGGGAGACAGGCAATGAGCAGTTCTTC; CDR3 protein: CASRETGNEQFF
clone size: -; J gene: TRBJ2-1; V gene: TRBV7-9; D gene: TRBD2; CDR3 length: 15; CDR3 DNA: TGTGCCAGCAGCTTGCTACTAGCGGGTAACAATGAGCAGTTCTTC; CDR3 protein: CASSLLLAGNNEQFF
clone size: once; J gene: TRBJ2-7; V gene: TRBV5-5; D gene: TRBD1; CDR3 length: 14; CDR3 DNA: TGTGCCAGCAGCTACTCCGGGACAGGTCCCGAGCAGTACTTC; CDR3 protein: CASSYSGTGPEQYF
clone size: -; J gene: TRBJ2-6; V gene: TRBV29-1; D gene: -; CDR3 length: 16; CDR3 DNA: TGCAGCCCCGAACGGGACTTCTTCTCTGGGGCCAACGTCCTGACTTTC; CDR3 protein: CSPERDFFSGANVLTF
clone size: once; J gene: TRBJ1-2; V gene: TRBV2; D gene: -; CDR3 length: 11; CDR3 DNA: TGTGCCAGCAGCGCCCTGAGCGGCTACACCTTC; CDR3 protein: CASSALSGYTF
clone size: once; J gene: TRBJ2-7; V gene: TRBV11-3; D gene: TRBD1; CDR3 length: 16; CDR3 DNA: TGTGCCAGCAGCTTAGTAGGGGACAGTCCCTCCTACGAGCAGTACTTC; CDR3 protein: CASSLVGDSPSYEQYF
clone size: -; J gene: TRBJ1-1; V gene: TRBV19; D gene: TRBD1; CDR3 length: 10; CDR3 DNA: TGTGCCACCGGGACAGGTGAAGCTTTCTTT; CDR3 protein: CATGTGEAFF
clone size: -; J gene: TRBJ2-3; V gene: TRBV2; D gene: -; CDR3 length: 16; CDR3 DNA: TGTGCCAGCAGTGAAGTGGGTGGGGGGGCCCGCGATACGCAGTATTTT; CDR3 protein: CASSEVGGGARDTQYF
clone size: -; J gene: TRBJ2-2; V gene: TRBV6-1; D gene: TRBD2; CDR3 length: 13; CDR3 DNA: TGTGCCAGCAGCCGGGAGGTCGGCGGGGAGCTGTTTTTT; CDR3 protein: CASSREVGGELFF
clone size: -; J gene: TRBJ2-5; V gene: TRBV4-2; D gene: -; CDR3 length: 15; CDR3 DNA: TGTGCCAGCAGCCAAGGTCCTCGCTGGCCGGAGACCCAGTACTTC; CDR3 protein: CASSQGPRWPETQYF
clone size: -; J gene: TRBJ2-3; V gene: TRBV4-3; D gene: TRBD1; CDR3 length: 14; CDR3 DNA: TGCGCCAGCAGTCCCGGACAGGGGGGGGATACGCAGTATTTT; CDR3 protein: CASSPGQGGDTQYF
clone size: -; J gene: TRBJ2-1; V gene: TRBV28; D gene: -; CDR3 length: 20; CDR3 DNA: TGTGCCAGCAGCGGGGACAGGGTCCCGCGAGCGGGAGCGGCCTACAATGAGCAGTTCTTC; CDR3 protein: CASSGDRVPRAGAAYNEQFF
clone size: -; J gene: TRBJ1-1; V gene: TRBV7-2; D gene: TRBD1; CDR3 length: 17; CDR3 DNA: TGTGCCAGCAGTTTCAATCTTCGGACAGGGGGGAACACTGAAGCTTTCTTT; CDR3 protein: CASSFNLRTGGNTEAFF
clone size: -; J gene: TRBJ2-3; V gene: TRBV7-8; D gene: TRBD2; CDR3 length: 18; CDR3 DNA: TGTGCCAGCACCACCGGACTAGCGGGAGGGCCCAGCACAGATACGCAGTATTTT; CDR3 protein: CASTTGLAGGPSTDTQYF
clone size: -; J gene: TRBJ2-3; V gene: TRBV7-9; D gene: TRBD2; CDR3 length: 16; CDR3 DNA: TGTGCCAGCAGCGCCGCACTAGCGGGGCTGACAGATACGCAGTATTTT; CDR3 protein: CASSAALAGLTDTQYF
clone size: -; J gene: TRBJ1-3; V gene: TRBV5-3; D gene: -; CDR3 length: 13; CDR3 DNA: TGTGCCAGAAGCGAATCCCTAGGGGACACCATATATTTT; CDR3 protein: CARSESLGDTIYF
clone size: -; J gene: TRBJ1-2; V gene: TRBV21-1; D gene: -; CDR3 length: 12; CDR3 DNA: TGTGCCAGCAGCAGGGCTTACTATGGCTACACCTTC; CDR3 protein: CASSRAYYGYTF
clone size: -; J gene: TRBJ2-7; V gene: TRBV5-5; D gene: TRBD1; CDR3 length: 14; CDR3 DNA: TGTGCCAGCAGCTTGGGGACAGGGCACTACGAGCAGTACTTC; CDR3 protein: CASSLGTGHYEQYF
clone size: -; J gene: TRBJ2-7; V gene: TRBV7-9; D gene: -; CDR3 length: 13; CDR3 DNA: TGTGCCAGCAGCGCGGACACCGCCTACGAGCAGTACTTC; CDR3 protein: CASSADTAYEQYF
clone size: -; J gene: TRBJ2-7; V gene: TRBV6-1; D gene: -; CDR3 length: 13; CDR3 DNA: TGTGCCAGCAGCCTCGGACTATACTACGAGCAGTACTTC; CDR3 protein: CASSLGLYYEQYF
clone size: -; J gene: TRBJ2-3; V gene: TRBV28; D gene: TRBD1; CDR3 length: 15; CDR3 DNA: TGTGCCAGCAGTATACCGGGACAGGGTGAAGATACGCAGTATTTT; CDR3 protein: CASSIPGQGEDTQYF
clone size: -; J gene: TRBJ2-7; V gene: TRBV20-1; D gene: -; CDR3 length: 11; CDR3 DNA: TGCAGTGCTCCCCGGGGTTACGAGCAGTACTTC; CDR3 protein: CSAPRGYEQYF
clone size: once; J gene: TRBJ1-4; V gene: TRBV28; D gene: TRBD1; CDR3 length: 15; CDR3 DNA: TGTGCCAGCAGTTTAGTCTGGACAGGGGGTGAAAAACTGTTTTTT; CDR3 protein: CASSLVWTGGEKLFF
clone size: -; J gene: TRBJ2-7; V gene: TRBV7-6; D gene: TRBD2; CDR3 length: 17; CDR3 DNA: TGTGCCAGCAGCTGGGCTAGCGGGAGGGCATCCGTGTCCGAGCAGTACTTC; CDR3 protein: CASSWASGRASVSEQYF
clone size: once; J gene: TRBJ2-2; V gene: TRBV19; D gene: -; CDR3 length: 16; CDR3 DNA: TGTGCCAGTATGCTGAGTTCTTATGCGAACACCGGGGAGCTGTTTTTT; CDR3 protein: CASMLSSYANTGELFF
clone size: -; J gene: TRBJ2-3; V gene: TRBV4-1; D gene: -; CDR3 length: 17; CDR3 DNA: TGCGCCAGCAGCCAAGATTCCCGGACAGGGAGGGAAGATACGCAGTATTTT; CDR3 protein: CASSQDSRTGREDTQYF
clone size: -; J gene: TRBJ2-1; V gene: TRBV6-1; D gene: TRBD2; CDR3 length: 15; CDR3 DNA: TGTGCCAGCAGTGCCCGGGAGGGCCAGAACAATGAGCAGTTCTTC; CDR3 protein: CASSAREGQNNEQFF
clone size: once; J gene: TRBJ2-1; V gene: TRBV28; D gene: TRBD2; CDR3 length: 15; CDR3 DNA: TGTGCCAGCAGTCTAGCGGGAGTAATAAAAAGCGAGCAGTTCTTC; CDR3 protein: CASSLAGVIKSEQFF
clone size: -; J gene: TRBJ1-2; V gene: TRBV6-5; D gene: -; CDR3 length: 15; CDR3 DNA: TGTGCCAGCAGCAACTTACACGGAAGAGGGTCAGGCTACACCTTC; CDR3 protein: CASSNLHGRGSGYTF
clone size: few; J gene: TRBJ1-2; V gene: TRBV9; D gene: -; CDR3 length: 15; CDR3 DNA: TGTGCCAGCAGTCGAAAATCTTTGCAGGACTATGGCTACACCTTC; CDR3 protein: CASSRKSLQDYGYTF
clone size: -; J gene: TRBJ2-4; V gene: TRBV6-1; D gene: TRBD2; CDR3 length: 18; CDR3 DNA: TGTGCCAGCAGTGAGGGACTAGCGGGACCCATAGCCAAAAACATTCAGTACTTC; CDR3 protein: CASSEGLAGPIAKNIQYF